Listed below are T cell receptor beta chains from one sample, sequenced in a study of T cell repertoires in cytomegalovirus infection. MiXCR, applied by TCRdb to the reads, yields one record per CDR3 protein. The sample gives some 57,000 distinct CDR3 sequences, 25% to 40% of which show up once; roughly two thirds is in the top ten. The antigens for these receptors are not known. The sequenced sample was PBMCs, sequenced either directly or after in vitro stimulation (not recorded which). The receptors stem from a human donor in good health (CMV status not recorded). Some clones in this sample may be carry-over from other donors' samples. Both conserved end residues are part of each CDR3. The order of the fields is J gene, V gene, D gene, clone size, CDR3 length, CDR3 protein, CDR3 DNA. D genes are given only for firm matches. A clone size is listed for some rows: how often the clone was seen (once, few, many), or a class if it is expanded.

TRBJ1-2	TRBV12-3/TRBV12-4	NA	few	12	CASSLQGSGYTF	TGTGCCAGCAGTTTACAGGGAAGTGGCTACACCTTC
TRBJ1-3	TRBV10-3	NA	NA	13	CAIFPGAGNTIYF	TGTGCCATCTTCCCAGGGGCTGGAAACACCATATATTTT
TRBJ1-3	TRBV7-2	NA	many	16	CASSSQGDIGSNTIYF	TGTGCCAGCAGCTCCCAAGGGGACATTGGATCAAACACCATATATTTT
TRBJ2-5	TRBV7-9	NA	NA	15	CASSPFGGDRETQYF	TGTGCCAGCAGCCCCTTTGGGGGGGACAGGGAGACCCAGTACTTC
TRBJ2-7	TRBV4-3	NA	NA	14	CASSQGEGRYEQYF	TGCGCCAGCAGCCAGGGAGAAGGGCGCTACGAGCAGTACTTC
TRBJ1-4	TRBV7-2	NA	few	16	CASSLEGDLTREKLFF	TGTGCCAGCAGCTTAGAGGGCGACCTGACACGTGAAAAACTGTTTTTT
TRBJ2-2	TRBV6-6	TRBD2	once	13	CASLAGWGGELFF	TGTGCCAGCCTAGCGGGATGGGGCGGGGAGCTGTTTTTT
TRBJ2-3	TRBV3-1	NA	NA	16	CASSQGTDYRTDTQYF	TGTGCCAGCAGCCAAGGAACGGACTATCGCACAGATACGCAGTATTTT
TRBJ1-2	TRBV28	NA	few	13	CASSLQGKYGYTF	TGTGCCAGCAGTTTACAGGGGAAGTATGGCTACACCTTC
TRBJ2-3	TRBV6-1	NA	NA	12	CAISDPADTQYF	TGTGCCATCTCAGACCCAGCCGATACGCAGTATTTT
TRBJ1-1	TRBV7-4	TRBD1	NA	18	CASSLRGRGQQHNTEAFF	TGTGCCAGCAGCTTAAGAGGAAGGGGACAGCAGCACAACACTGAAGCTTTCTTT
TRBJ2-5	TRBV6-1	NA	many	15	CASSQRQDIVETQYF	TGTGCCAGCAGTCAGAGACAGGATATCGTGGAGACCCAGTACTTC
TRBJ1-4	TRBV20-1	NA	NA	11	CSAREDEKLFF	TGCAGTGCTAGAGAGGACGAAAAACTGTTTTTT
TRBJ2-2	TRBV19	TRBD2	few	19	CASEKLLKTSGRAAGELFF	TGTGCCAGCGAGAAATTACTTAAGACTAGCGGGAGGGCCGCCGGGGAGCTGTTTTTT
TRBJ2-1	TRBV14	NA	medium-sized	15	CASSQVGFSYNEQFF	TGTGCCAGCAGCCAAGTGGGCTTCTCCTACAATGAGCAGTTCTTC
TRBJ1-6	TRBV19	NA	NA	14	CASSIDRGDSPLHF	TGTGCCAGTAGTATAGACCGTGGCGATTCACCCCTCCACTTT
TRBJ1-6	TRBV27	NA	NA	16	CASSKRTGLNNSPLHF	TGTGCCAGCAGTAAACGGACCGGGCTGAACAATTCACCCCTCCACTTT
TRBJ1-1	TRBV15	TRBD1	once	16	CATTTGTARGNTEAFF	TGTGCCACCACTACAGGGACAGCGAGGGGGAACACTGAAGCTTTCTTT
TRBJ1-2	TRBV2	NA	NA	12	CASSVEGYGYTF	TGTGCCAGCAGTGTTGAGGGTTATGGCTACACCTTC
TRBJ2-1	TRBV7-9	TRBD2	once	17	CASSPSGSGATYNEQFF	TGTGCCAGCAGCCCCTCCGGGAGCGGGGCTACCTACAATGAGCAGTTCTTC
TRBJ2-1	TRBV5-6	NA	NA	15	CASSPRLGHYNEQFF	TGTGCCAGCAGCCCTAGATTGGGGCATTACAATGAGCAGTTCTTC
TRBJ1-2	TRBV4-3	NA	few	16	CASSQDRRAWGYGYTF	TGCGCCAGCAGCCAAGATAGGCGGGCCTGGGGCTATGGCTACACCTTC
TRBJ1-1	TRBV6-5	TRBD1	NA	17	CASSSDILRGPNTEAFF	TGTGCCAGCAGTTCCGACATCCTCAGGGGGCCCAACACTGAAGCTTTCTTT
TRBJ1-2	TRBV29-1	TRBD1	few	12	CSVGTGTYGYTF	TGCAGCGTGGGGACAGGGACCTATGGCTACACCTTC
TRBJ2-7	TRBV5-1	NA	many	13	CASSLAGHYEQYF	TGCGCCAGCAGCTTGGCCGGGCACTACGAGCAGTACTTC
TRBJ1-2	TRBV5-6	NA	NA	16	CASSPPVRGSFYGYTF	TGTGCCAGCAGCCCCCCGGTCAGGGGAAGTTTCTATGGCTACACCTTC
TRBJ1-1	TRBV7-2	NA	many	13	CASSLGWGTEAFF	TGTGCCAGCAGCTTAGGATGGGGCACTGAAGCTTTCTTT
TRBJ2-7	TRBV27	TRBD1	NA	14	CASSPLDRAYEQYF	TGTGCCAGCAGTCCGCTAGACAGGGCCTACGAGCAGTACTTC
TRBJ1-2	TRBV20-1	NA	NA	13	CSAYKTEDYGYTF	TGCAGTGCATACAAGACGGAGGACTATGGCTACACCTTC
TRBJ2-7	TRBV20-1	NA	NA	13	CSARDRGPYEQYF	TGCAGTGCTAGAGACCGGGGGCCCTACGAGCAGTACTTC
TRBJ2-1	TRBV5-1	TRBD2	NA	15	CASSPVAGNYNEQFF	TGCGCCAGCAGCCCCGTAGCGGGAAACTACAATGAGCAGTTCTTC
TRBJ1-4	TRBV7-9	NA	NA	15	CASSLTGRSDEKLFF	TGTGCCAGCAGCTTAACAGGGAGATCAGATGAAAAACTGTTTTTT
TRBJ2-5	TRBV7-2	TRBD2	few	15	CASSLGGGVLETQYF	TGTGCCAGCAGCTTAGGCGGGGGGGTCTTGGAGACCCAGTACTTC
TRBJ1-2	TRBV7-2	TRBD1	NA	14	CASSLTGGNYGYTF	TGTGCCAGCAGCTTGACAGGGGGAAACTATGGCTACACCTTC
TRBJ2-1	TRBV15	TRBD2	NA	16	CATSRDTGTTYNEQFF	TGTGCCACCAGCAGGGATACCGGGACTACCTACAATGAGCAGTTCTTC
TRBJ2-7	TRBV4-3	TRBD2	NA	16	CASSQEPSGSSYEQYF	TGCGCCAGCAGCCAAGAGCCTAGCGGGAGCTCCTACGAGCAGTACTTC
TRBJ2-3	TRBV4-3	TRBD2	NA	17	CASSHTPGLAGADTQYF	TGCGCCAGCAGCCACACGCCGGGACTAGCGGGAGCAGATACGCAGTATTTT
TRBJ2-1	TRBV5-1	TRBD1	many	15	CASSRDRTGGDEQFF	TGCGCCAGCAGCCGGGACCGGACAGGGGGGGATGAGCAGTTCTTC
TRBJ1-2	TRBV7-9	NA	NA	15	CASSLIGTGPYGYTF	TGTGCCAGCAGCCTGATCGGTACAGGTCCCTATGGCTACACCTTC
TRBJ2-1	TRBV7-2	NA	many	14	CASSFARGDNEQFF	TGTGCCAGCAGCTTCGCGCGTGGGGACAATGAGCAGTTCTTC
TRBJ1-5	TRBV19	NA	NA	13	CASSVQGYGPQHF	TGTGCCAGTAGTGTACAGGGTTATGGGCCCCAGCATTTT
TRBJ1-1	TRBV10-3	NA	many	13	CAISKQRNTEAFF	TGTGCCATCAGTAAACAGAGGAACACTGAAGCTTTCTTT
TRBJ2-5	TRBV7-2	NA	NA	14	CASCLGPAQETQYF	TGTGCCTCATGCTTGGGACCCGCCCAAGAGACCCAGTACTTC
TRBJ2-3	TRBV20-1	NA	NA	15	CSASGRPRGTDTQYF	TGCAGTGCTAGTGGAAGACCTAGGGGAACAGATACGCAGTATTTT
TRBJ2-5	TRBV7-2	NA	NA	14	CASSLTAARATQYF	TGTGCCAGCAGCTTAACAGCGGCCCGGGCGACCCAGTACTTC
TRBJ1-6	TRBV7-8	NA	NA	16	CASSPLRGGSNSPLHF	TGTGCCAGCAGTCCCCTTCGGGGGGGCTCTAATTCACCCCTCCACTTT
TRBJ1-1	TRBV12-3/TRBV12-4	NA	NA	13	CASSFELNTEAFF	TGTGCCAGCAGCTTTGAATTGAACACTGAAGCTTTCTTT
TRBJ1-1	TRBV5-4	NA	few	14	CASSPASLTTEAFF	TGTGCCAGCAGCCCCGCATCATTGACTACTGAAGCTTTCTTT
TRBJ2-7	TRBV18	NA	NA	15	CASSLGHPFEYEQYF	TGTGCCAGCTCACTTGGACACCCATTTGAGTACGAGCAGTACTTC
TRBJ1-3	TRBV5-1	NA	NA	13	CASSLGGGNTIYF	TGCGCCAGCAGCTTGGGCGGAGGAAACACCATATATTTT
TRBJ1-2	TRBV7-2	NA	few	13	CASSLAREYGYTF	TGTGCCAGCAGCTTAGCGCGAGAGTATGGCTACACCTTC
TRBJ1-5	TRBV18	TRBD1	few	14	CASSRGQGDQPQHF	TGTGCCAGCTCACGGGGACAGGGCGATCAGCCCCAGCATTTT
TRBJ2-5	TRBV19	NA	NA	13	CASSSSVQETQYF	TGTGCCAGTAGTTCGTCCGTCCAAGAGACCCAGTACTTC